This T cell receptor beta chain is from a study of early T cells in non-severe SARS-CoV-2 infection. At the level of the study: Unsorted whole blood bulk RNA was sequenced, with unpaired chains.

V lost 4 bases and J lost 6, with 22 bases in between. Germline lookup yields CDR1 GTSNPN and CDR2 SVGIG (reference sequence). The CDR3 extends over 16 amino acids. Notes on the study in general: VDJdb matches were skewed toward anti-spike CD8 T cell responses.

Individual cDNA molecules carried attached unique molecular identifiers. TCRdb reprocessed the 5' RACE reads with MiXCR, giving one entry per CDR3 protein. The table includes 30,000 or so distinct CDR3 sequences, about 7% detected once. A word on this clonotype: What it binds is unknown.

This clonotype was obtained from an adult who was a healthcare worker with PCR-confirmed SARS-CoV-2 infection or an uninfected control (not recorded which). The sample taken for sequencing was whole blood. The V call is TRBV30, the J call TRBJ1-3, with D hard to call. This CDR3 reads CAWTFAKWSSENTIYF. CDR3 DNA: TGTGCCTGGACCTTCGCAAAATGGTCGTCAGAAAACACCATATATTTT.